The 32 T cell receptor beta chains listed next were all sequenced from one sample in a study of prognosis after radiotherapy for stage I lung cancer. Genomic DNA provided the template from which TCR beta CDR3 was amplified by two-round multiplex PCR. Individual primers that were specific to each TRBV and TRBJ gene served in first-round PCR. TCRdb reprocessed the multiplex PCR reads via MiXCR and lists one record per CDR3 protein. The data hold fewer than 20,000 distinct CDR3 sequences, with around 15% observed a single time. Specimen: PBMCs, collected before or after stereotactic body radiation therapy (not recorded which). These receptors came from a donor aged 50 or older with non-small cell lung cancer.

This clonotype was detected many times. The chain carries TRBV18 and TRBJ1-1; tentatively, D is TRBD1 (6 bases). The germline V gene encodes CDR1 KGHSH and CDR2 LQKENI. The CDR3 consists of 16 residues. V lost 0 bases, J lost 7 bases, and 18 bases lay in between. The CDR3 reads CASSPPGSRSRGEAFF. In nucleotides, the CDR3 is TGTGCCAGCTCACCACCCGGGAGCCGCTCCAGGGGTGAAGCTTTCTTT.

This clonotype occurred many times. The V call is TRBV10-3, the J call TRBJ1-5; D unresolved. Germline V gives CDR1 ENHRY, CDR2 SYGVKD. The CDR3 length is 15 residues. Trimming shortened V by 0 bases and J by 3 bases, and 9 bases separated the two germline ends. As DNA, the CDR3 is TGTGCCATCAGTGAGTCGAATCTCGACAATCAGCCCCAGCATTTT. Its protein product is CAISESNLDNQPQHF.

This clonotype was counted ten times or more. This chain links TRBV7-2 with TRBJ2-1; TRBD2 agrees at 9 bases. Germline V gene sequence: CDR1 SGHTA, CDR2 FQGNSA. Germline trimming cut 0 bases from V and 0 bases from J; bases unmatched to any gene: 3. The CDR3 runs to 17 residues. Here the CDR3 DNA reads TGTGCCAGCAGCTTAGCGCCTAGCGGGACCTCCTACAATGAGCAGTTCTTC. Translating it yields CASSLAPSGTSYNEQFF.

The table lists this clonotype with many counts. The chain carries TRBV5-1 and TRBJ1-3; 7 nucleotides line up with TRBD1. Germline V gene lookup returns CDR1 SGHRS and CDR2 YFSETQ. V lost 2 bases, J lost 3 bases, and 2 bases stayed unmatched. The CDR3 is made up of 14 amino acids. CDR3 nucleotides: TGCGCCAGCAGCTTAGGGACAGATGGAAACACCATATATTTT. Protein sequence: CASSLGTDGNTIYF. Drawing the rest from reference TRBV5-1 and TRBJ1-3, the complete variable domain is KAGVTQTPRYLIKTRGQQVTLSCSPISGHRSVSWYQQTPGQGLQFLFEYFSETQRNKGNFPGRFSGRQFSNSRSEMNVSTLELGDSALYLCASSLGTDGNTIYFGEGSWLTVV.

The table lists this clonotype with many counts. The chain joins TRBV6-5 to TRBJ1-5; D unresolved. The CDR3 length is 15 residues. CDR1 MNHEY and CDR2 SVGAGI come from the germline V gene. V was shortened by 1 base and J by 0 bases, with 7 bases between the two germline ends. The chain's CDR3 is CASSYYGNSNQPQHF. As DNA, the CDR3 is TGTGCCAGCAGTTACTACGGGAATAGCAATCAGCCCCAGCATTTT.

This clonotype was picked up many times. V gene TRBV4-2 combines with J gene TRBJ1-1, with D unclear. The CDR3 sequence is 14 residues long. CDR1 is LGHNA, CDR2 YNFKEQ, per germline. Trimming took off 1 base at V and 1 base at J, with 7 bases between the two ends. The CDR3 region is CASSQGNKNTEAFF. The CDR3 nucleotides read TGTGCCAGCAGCCAAGGAAATAAGAACACTGAAGCTTTCTTT.

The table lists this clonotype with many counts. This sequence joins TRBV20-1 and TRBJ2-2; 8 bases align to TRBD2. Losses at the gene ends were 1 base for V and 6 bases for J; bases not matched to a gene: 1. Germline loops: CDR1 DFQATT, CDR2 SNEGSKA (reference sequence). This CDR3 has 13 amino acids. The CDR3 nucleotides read TGCAGTGCTAGAGGTAGCGGGGCCGGGGAGCTGTTTTTT. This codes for CSARGSGAGELFF.

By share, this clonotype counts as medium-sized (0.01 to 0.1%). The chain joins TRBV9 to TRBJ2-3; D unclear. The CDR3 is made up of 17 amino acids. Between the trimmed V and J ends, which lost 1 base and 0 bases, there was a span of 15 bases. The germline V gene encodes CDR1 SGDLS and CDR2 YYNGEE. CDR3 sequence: CASSVPSNGPSTDTQYF. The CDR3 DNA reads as TGTGCCAGCAGCGTACCCAGCAACGGGCCTAGCACAGATACGCAGTATTTT.

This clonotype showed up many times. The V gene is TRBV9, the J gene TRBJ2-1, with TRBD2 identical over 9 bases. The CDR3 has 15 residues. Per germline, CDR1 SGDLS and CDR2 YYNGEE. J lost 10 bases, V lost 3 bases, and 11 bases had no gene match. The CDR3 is CASSGSGLALVEQFF. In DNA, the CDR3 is TGTGCCAGCAGCGGATCGGGACTAGCATTGGTGGAGCAGTTCTTC.

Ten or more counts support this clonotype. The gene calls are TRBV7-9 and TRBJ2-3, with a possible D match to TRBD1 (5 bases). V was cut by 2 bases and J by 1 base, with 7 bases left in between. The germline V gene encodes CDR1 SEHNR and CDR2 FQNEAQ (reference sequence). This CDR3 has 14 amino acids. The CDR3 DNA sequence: TGTGCCAGCAGCTTATTAGGGGGCACAGATACGCAGTATTTT. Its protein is CASSLLGGTDTQYF.

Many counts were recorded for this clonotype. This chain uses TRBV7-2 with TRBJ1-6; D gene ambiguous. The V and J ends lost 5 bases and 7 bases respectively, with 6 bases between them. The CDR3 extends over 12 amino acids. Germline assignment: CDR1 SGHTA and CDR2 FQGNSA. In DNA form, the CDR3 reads TGTGCCAGCAGCATACCGAATTCACCCCTCCACTTT. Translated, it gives CASSIPNSPLHF.

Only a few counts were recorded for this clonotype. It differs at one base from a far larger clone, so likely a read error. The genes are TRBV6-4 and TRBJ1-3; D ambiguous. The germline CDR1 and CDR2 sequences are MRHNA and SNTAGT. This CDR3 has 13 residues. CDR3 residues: CASSEWPGNTVYF. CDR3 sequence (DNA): TGTGCCAGCAGTGAATGGCCTGGAAACACCGTATATTTT.

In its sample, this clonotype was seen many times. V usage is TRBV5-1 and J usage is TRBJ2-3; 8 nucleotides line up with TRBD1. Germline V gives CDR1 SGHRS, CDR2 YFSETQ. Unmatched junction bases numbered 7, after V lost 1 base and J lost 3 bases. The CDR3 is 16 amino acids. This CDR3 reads CASSLFTGGRTDTQYF. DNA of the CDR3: TGCGCCAGCAGCTTGTTTACAGGGGGGAGGACAGATACGCAGTATTTT.

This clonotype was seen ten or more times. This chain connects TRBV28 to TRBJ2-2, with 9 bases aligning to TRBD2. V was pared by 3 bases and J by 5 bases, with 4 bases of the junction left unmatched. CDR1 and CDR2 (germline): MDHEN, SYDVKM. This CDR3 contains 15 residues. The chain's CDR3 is CASSLAGGSTGELFF. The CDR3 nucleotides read TGTGCCAGCAGTTTGGCGGGAGGGTCTACCGGGGAGCTGTTTTTT.

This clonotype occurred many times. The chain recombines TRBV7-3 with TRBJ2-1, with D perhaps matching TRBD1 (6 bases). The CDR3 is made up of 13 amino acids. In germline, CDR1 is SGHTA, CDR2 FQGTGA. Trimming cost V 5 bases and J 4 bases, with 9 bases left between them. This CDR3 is CASSRDRYNEQFF. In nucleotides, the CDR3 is TGTGCCAGCAGCAGAGACAGGTACAATGAGCAGTTCTTC.

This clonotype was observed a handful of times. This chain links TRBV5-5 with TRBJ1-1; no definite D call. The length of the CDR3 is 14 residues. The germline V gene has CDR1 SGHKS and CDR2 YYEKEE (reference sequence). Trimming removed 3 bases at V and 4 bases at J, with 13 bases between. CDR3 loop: CASSSVERSTEAFF. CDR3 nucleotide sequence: TGTGCCAGCAGCTCCGTCGAGCGGTCCACTGAAGCTTTCTTT. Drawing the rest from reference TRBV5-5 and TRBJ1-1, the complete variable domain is DAGVTQSPTHLIKTRGQQVTLRCSPISGHKSVSWYQQVLGQGPQFIFQYYEKEERGRGNFPDRFSARQFPNYSSELNVNALLLGDSALYLCASSSVERSTEAFFGQGTRLTVV.

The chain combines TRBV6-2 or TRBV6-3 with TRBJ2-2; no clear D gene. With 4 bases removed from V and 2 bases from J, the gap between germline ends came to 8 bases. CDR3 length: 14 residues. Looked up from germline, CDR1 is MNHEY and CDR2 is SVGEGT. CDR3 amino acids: CASSWVSNTGELFF. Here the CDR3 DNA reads TGTGCCAGCAGTTGGGTCAGTAACACCGGGGAGCTGTTTTTT.

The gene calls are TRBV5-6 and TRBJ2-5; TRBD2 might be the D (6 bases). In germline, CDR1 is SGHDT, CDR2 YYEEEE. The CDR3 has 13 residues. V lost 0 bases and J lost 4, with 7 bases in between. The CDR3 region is CASSLGGVETQYF. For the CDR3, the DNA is TGTGCCAGCAGCTTGGGGGGGGTAGAGACCCAGTACTTC.

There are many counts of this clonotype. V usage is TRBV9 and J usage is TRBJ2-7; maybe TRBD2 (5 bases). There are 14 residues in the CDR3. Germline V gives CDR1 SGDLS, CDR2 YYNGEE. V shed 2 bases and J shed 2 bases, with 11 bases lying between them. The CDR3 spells CASSVSVATYEQYF. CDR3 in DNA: TGTGCCAGCAGCGTTAGCGTAGCTACCTACGAGCAGTACTTC.

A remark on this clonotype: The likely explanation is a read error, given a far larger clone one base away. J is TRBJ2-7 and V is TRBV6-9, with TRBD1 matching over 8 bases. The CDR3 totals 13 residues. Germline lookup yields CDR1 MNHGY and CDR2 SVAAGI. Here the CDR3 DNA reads TGTGCCAGCAGTTACGGACAGGGCTACGATCAGTACTTC. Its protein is CASSYGQGYDQYF.

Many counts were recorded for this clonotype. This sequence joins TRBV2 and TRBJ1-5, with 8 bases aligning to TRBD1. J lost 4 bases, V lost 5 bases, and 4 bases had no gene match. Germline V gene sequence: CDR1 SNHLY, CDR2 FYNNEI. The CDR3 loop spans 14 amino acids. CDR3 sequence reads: CASSTQGGNQPQHF. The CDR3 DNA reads TGTGCCAGCAGTACACAGGGGGGGAATCAGCCCCAGCATTTT.

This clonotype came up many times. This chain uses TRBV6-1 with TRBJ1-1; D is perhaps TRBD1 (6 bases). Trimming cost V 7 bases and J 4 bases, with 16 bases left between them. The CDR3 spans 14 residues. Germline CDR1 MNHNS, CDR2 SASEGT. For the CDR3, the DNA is TGTGCCAGCATCCCTACAGGGAAAGGCACTGAAGCTTTCTTT. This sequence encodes CASIPTGKGTEAFF.

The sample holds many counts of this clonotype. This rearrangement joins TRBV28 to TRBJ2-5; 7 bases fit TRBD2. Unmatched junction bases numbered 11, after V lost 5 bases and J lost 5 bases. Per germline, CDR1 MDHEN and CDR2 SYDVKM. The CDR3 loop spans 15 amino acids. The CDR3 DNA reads TGTGCCAGCAGTCCCAGCGGGACTGTAAGGGAGACCCAGTACTTC. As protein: CASSPSGTVRETQYF.

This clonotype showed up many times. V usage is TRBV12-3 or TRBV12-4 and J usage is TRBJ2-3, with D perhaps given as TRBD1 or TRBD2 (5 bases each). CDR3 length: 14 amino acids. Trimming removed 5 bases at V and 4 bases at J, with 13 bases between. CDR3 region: CASSGLAQADTQYF. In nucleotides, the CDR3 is TGTGCCAGCAGTGGTCTAGCACAGGCAGATACGCAGTATTTT.

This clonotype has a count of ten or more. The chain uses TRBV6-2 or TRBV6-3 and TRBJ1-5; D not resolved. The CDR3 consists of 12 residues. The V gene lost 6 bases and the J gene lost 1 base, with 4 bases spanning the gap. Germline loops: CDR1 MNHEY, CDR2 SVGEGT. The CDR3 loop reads CASRLSNQPQHF. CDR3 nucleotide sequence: TGTGCCAGCAGGCTGAGCAATCAGCCCCAGCATTTT.

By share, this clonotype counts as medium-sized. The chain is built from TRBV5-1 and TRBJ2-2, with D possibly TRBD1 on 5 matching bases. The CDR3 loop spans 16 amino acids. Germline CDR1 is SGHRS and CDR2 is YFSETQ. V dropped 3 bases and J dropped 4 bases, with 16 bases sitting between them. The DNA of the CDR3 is TGCGCCAGCAGCTCTGGGTTTACAGGTACCACCGGGGAGCTGTTTTTT. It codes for CASSSGFTGTTGELFF.

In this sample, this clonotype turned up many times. The CDR3 DNA is TGTGCCAGTAGTCCTTATAGGGGATTTGAATCACCCCTCCACTTT. It is translated as CASSPYRGFESPLHF. This chain joins TRBV19 and TRBJ1-6; a possible D gene is TRBD1 (5 bases). Trimming took off 5 bases at V and 10 bases at J, with 18 bases between the two ends. The length of the CDR3 is 15 residues. CDR1 is LNHDA, CDR2 SQIVND, per germline (reference sequence).

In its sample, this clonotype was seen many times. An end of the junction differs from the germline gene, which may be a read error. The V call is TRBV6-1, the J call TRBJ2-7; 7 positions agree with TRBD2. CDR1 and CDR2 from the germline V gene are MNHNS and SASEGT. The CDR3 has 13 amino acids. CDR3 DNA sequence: TGTGCCAGCAGTGAATTGGGGGAGGGCCTGGAACCTTTC. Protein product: CASSELGEGLEPF.

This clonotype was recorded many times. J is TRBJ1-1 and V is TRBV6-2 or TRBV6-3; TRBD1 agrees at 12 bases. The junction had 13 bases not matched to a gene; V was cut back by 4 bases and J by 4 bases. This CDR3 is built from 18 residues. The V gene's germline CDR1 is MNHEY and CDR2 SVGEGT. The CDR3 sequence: CASSSFLSGTGGPTEAFF. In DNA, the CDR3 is TGTGCCAGCAGTTCCTTTCTCTCCGGGACAGGGGGCCCCACTGAAGCTTTCTTT.

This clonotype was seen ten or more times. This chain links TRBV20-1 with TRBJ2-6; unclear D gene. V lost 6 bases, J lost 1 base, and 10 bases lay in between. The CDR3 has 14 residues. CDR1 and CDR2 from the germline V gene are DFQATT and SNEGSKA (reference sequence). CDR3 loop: CSARNPSGANVLTF. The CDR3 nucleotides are TGCAGTGCCAGGAATCCATCTGGGGCCAACGTCCTGACTTTC.

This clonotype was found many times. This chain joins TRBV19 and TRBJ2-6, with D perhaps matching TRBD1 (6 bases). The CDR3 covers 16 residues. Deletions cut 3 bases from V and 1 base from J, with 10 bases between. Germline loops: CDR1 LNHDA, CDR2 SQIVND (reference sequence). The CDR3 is CASSIWTASGANVLTF. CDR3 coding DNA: TGTGCCAGTAGTATCTGGACAGCTTCTGGGGCCAACGTCCTGACTTTC. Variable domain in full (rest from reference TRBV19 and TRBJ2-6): DGGITQSPKYLFRKEGQNVTLSCEQNLNHDAMYWYRQDPGQGLRLIYYSQIVNDFQKGDIAEGYSVSREKKESFPLTVTSAQKNPTAFYLCASSIWTASGANVLTFGAGSRLTVL.

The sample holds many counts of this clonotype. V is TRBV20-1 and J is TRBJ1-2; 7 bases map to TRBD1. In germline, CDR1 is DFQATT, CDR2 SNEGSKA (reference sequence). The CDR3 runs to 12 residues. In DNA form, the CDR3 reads TGCAGCTCGACAGGGTTAAACTATGGCTACACCTTC. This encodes CSSTGLNYGYTF.